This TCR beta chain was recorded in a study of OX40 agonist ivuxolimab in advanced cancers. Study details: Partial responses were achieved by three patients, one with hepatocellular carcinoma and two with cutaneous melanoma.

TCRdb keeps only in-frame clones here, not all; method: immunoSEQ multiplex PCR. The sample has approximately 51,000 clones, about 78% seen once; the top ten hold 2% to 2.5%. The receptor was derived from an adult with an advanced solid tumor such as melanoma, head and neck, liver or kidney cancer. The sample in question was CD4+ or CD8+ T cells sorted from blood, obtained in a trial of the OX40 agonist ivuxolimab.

The CDR3 bases are TGTGCCAGCAGTGGACTAGCGGGATTTGGGGAGACCCAGTACTTC. Amino acid sequence: CASSGLAGFGETQYF. The chain links TRBV28 to TRBJ2-5, with 12 bases that match TRBD2. The J segment lost 5 bases and the V segment lost 5 bases, leaving 6 bases of the junction unmatched. Germline CDR1 is MDHEN and CDR2 is SYDVKM. The CDR3 consists of 15 residues.